The entry below describes one T cell receptor beta chain. Its antigen remains undetermined. No base qualities exist here, and no much larger clone lies one base off it. Preparation of the library involved PCR. The sample was run on an Illumina HiSeq 2500. TCR library preparation used molecular barcoding, with unique molecular identifiers applied to normalize quantification of the TCRbeta repertoire. TCRdb took the public reads, trimmed them with fastp at Q25, ran MiXCR for clone calling and kept in-frame beta chains. Rows are combined by CDR3 protein, so each entry shows the most common genes and DNA. The sample profile shows 550,000 to 600,000 distinct CDR3 sequences; roughly 24% of them were found once. The ten biggest clones cover approximately 14% of the sample. The treatment or condition label here, explained by the study, means: allogeneic hematopoietic cell transplantation with graft depleted of TCRalphabeta T cells and CD19 B cells. The children who served as transplant recipients had been given grafts of TCRalphabeta/CD19-depleted allogeneic hematopoietic cells.

The germline V and J ends show losses of 9 bases and 7 bases respectively, and no gene match explains 6 bases of the junction. The germline V gene provides CDR1 KGHDR and CDR2 SFDVKD. Reading from cysteine to phenylalanine, the CDR3 counts 13 amino acids. Of the read, only the CDR3 DNA is kept; its 39 bases are in frame from base 1. These data are taken from a study of T-cell reconstitution after alpha-beta-depleted transplantation in children (dated by TCRdb to about 2016). Some background on the complete study: T-cell immune reconstitution after TCRalphabeta/CD19-depleted allogeneic hematopoietic cell transplantation in children was quantitatively tracked in the study by means of TCR repertoire profiling. Study-wide findings and limitations: Apparently early alphabetaT-cell count recovery about two months after transplant reportedly relied on only several hundred rapidly expanded clones derived from non-depleted graft cells. In some patients, high TCRbeta diversity at day 60 was attributed to recipient T cells and intrathymic progenitors that had survived conditioning. Hyperexpanded clone frequencies declined over subsequent months; after one year, T-cell counts and TCRbeta diversity were mostly attributed to newly produced T cells.

Recombination joined TRBV24-1 with TRBJ2-1; the central 9 bases match TRBD1. Sequenced material: PBMCs, mostly from graft donor cells, taken 360 days after TCRalphabeta/CD19-depleted stem cell transplant. The receptor's source is a boy under two years old who had a stem cell transplant for acute myeloid leukemia, so the T cells may come from the graft donor. The nucleotides read TGTGCCACCCGGGACAGGGTGGGGAATGAGCAGTTCTTC. This translates into CATRDRVGNEQFF.